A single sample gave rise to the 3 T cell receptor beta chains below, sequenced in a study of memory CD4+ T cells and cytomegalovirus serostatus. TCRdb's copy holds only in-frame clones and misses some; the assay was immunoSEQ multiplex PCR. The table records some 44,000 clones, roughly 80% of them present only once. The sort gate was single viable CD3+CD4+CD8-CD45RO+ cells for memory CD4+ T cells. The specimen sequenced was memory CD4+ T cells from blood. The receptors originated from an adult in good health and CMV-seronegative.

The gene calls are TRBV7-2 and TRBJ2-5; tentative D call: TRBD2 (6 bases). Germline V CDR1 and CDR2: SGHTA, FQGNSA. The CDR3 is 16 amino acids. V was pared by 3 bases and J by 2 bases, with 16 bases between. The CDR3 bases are TGTGCCAGCAGCTTGGGCCAACCGGGAGCTCAAGAGACCCAGTACTTC. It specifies CASSLGQPGAQETQYF. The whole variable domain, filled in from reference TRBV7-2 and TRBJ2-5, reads GAGVSQSPSNKVTEKGKDVELRCDPISGHTALYWYRQSLGQGLEFLIYFQGNSAPDKSGLPSDRFSAERTGGSVSTLTIQRTQQEDSAVYLCASSLGQPGAQETQYFGPGTRLLVL.

CDR3 in amino acids: CASSQDSYRTFSSYEQYF. The DNA of the CDR3 is TGTGCCAGCAGCCAAGACTCATACCGGACTTTCTCCTCCTACGAGCAGTACTTC. The chain joins TRBV4-2 to TRBJ2-7, with D maybe TRBD2 (5 bases). Germline-derived CDR1 and CDR2 are LGHNA and YNFKEQ. V gave up 0 bases and J gave up 0 bases, with 18 bases separating them. The CDR3 totals 18 residues.

CDR3: CASSIGGADTQYF. The CDR3 nucleotides are TGTGCCAGTAGTATAGGAGGGGCCGATACGCAGTATTTT. This chain links TRBV19 with TRBJ2-3; D tentatively fits TRBD1 or TRBD2 (5 bases each). This CDR3 comprises 13 residues. V lost 1 base to trimming and J lost 6 bases, with 8 bases between them. CDR1 is LNHDA and CDR2 is SQIVND in the germline V gene (reference sequence). The whole variable domain, filled in from reference TRBV19 and TRBJ2-3, reads DGGITQSPKYLFRKEGQNVTLSCEQNLNHDAMYWYRQDPGQGLRLIYYSQIVNDFQKGDIAEGYSVSREKKESFPLTVTSAQKNPTAFYLCASSIGGADTQYFGPGTRLTVL.